This T cell receptor (beta chain) is drawn from a study of CD8+CD57+ T cells in acquired aplastic anemia. At the level of the study: Recorded DNA amounts for sorted CD4+ and CD8+ cells had an average of roughly 3.4 ug.

The V gene lost 4 bases and the J gene lost 4 bases, with 23 bases spanning the gap. This CDR3 is built from 16 residues. The germline gives CDR1 DFQATT, CDR2 SNEGSKA (reference sequence). Sequenced patients had shown CD8+CD57+ cell expansion by flow cytometry. The use of genomic DNA as template underpinned the TCR beta VDJ and CDR3 profiling. Using its own MiXCR run on the reads, TCRdb lists one record per CDR3 protein. This sample has under 200,000 distinct CDR3 sequences, with 48% found just once. As to this clonotype: Its antigen is not identified.

Study-wide results and caveats: Patients versus controls showed no significant CD8+ Simpson's diversity difference.

The V and J genes are TRBV20-1 and TRBJ2-7; D perhaps matches TRBD2 (6 bases). The sequenced sample consisted of sorted CD4+, CD8+, or CD8+CD57+ T cells (not recorded which) from PBMCs. This TCR was recovered from a human donor with aplastic anemia. The chain's CDR3 is CSATRPGLKDPYEQYF. In DNA, the CDR3 is TGCAGTGCTACGAGACCGGGACTCAAAGACCCATACGAGCAGTACTTC.